Below are 19 T cell receptor beta chains sequenced from a single sample in a study of a mutant IDH1 vaccine in newly diagnosed glioma. Time point defined: week 23, last vaccination. A 20-mer mutant IDH1 peptide at 300 ug was injected subcutaneously with topical imiquimod. Their antigen targets remain unknown. Clones were read by immunoSEQ multiplex PCR, and TCRdb kept only the in-frame ones, dropping some. Among tens of thousands of clones listed, 70% to 90% were seen once. Specimen: PBMCs, collected from a glioma patient whose treatment included an IDH1 peptide vaccine. These receptors all stem from a man aged 30 to 39 with glioma.

This clone showed up just once. A junction end diverges from the germline sequence, so it may reflect a read error. The V call is TRBV7-9, the J call TRBJ2-2; TRBD1 aligns across 7 bases. Per the germline V gene, CDR1 is SEHNR and CDR2 is FQNEAQ (reference sequence). The CDR3 runs to 15 residues. This CDR3 is CASSCLTGSHRGAVF. CDR3 bases: TGTGCCAGCAGCTGTTTGACAGGGTCCCACCGGGGAGCTGTTTTT.

This sequence joins TRBV6-7 and TRBJ1-6; D gene uncertain. TRBV6-7 is annotated as an ORF whose role is uncertain. Trimming took 0 bases from V and 7 from J, leaving 13 bases between them. This CDR3 is 16 amino acids long. CDR3 bases: TGTGCCAGCAGTTACTCGACCCGGACGGGGAATTCACCCCTCCACTTT. Amino acid sequence: CASSYSTRTGNSPLHF.

The rearrangement joins TRBV7-9 to TRBJ2-7; D possibly corresponds to TRBD1 (6 bases). From germline, CDR1 is SEHNR and CDR2 FQNEAQ (reference sequence). V lost 4 bases, J lost 0 bases, and 10 bases lay in between. The CDR3 length is 14 residues. The CDR3 DNA follows: TGTGCCAGCAGCTCGACAGGTAGCTCCTACGAGCAGTACTTC. Protein product: CASSSTGSSYEQYF.

The chain uses TRBV5-1 and TRBJ2-5; TRBD2 matches 9 bases. The V gene's germline CDR1 is SGHRS and CDR2 YFSETQ. J lost 1 base, V lost 4 bases, and 5 bases had no gene match. The CDR3 sequence is 15 residues long. The CDR3: CASSALAGLQETQYF. For the CDR3, the DNA is TGCGCCAGCAGCGCCCTAGCGGGGCTCCAAGAGACCCAGTACTTC.

This chain connects TRBV19 to TRBJ2-7, with 7 bases that match TRBD1. CDR1 and CDR2 from the germline V gene are LNHDA and SQIVND (reference sequence). The CDR3 has 14 residues. V was pared by 4 bases and J by 11 bases, with 14 bases of the junction left unmatched. In nucleotides, the CDR3 is TGTGCCAGTAGTACAAAACCGGGACAGAGTCCTGAGTACTTC. Translated, it gives CASSTKPGQSPEYF.

This clone occurred once. V and J are TRBV16 and TRBJ1-4; D unresolved. The V gene's germline CDR1 is KGHSY and CDR2 FQNENV. With 0 bases removed from V and 5 bases from J, the gap between germline ends came to 10 bases. This CDR3 contains 15 residues. The CDR3 loop reads CASSQSRLLNEKLFF. The CDR3 bases are TGTGCCAGCAGCCAATCTCGACTTCTCAATGAAAAACTGTTTTTT.

The chain links TRBV9 to TRBJ1-6, with D possibly matching TRBD1 (5 bases). V was clipped by 2 bases and J by 7 bases, with 13 bases between them. The CDR3 has 15 amino acids. Germline V gene sequence: CDR1 SGDLS, CDR2 YYNGEE. CDR3 sequence: CASSVEGEENSPLHF. The CDR3 coding sequence is TGTGCCAGCAGCGTTGAAGGGGAGGAGAATTCACCCCTCCACTTT.

V and J are TRBV4-2 and TRBJ2-3; the match to TRBD1 covers 9 bases. The CDR3 runs to 17 residues. Germline CDR1 LGHNA, CDR2 YNFKEQ. V lost 0 bases to trimming and J lost 7 bases; unmatched junction nucleotides: 11. The CDR3 nucleotides read TGTGCCAGCAGCCAAGATTTGGGACAGGGAGATGGGTATACGCAGTATTTT. Protein sequence: CASSQDLGQGDGYTQYF.

This clone has a single count. The V call is TRBV19, the J call TRBJ2-5, with 12 bases fitting TRBD2. J was trimmed by 1 base and V by 4 bases; bases with no gene match: 4. Germline CDR1 is LNHDA and CDR2 is SQIVND (reference sequence). The CDR3 spans 16 residues. The DNA for the CDR3 is TGTGCCAGTAGTACCTCGACTAGCGGGGGCCAAGAGACCCAGTACTTC. Encoded protein: CASSTSTSGGQETQYF.

This chain connects TRBV23-1 to TRBJ2-1; 8 positions match TRBD2. TRBV23-1 is given ORF status, its function remaining uncertain. Unmatched junction bases numbered 12, after V lost 3 bases and J lost 2 bases. There are 18 residues in the CDR3. This chain's CDR3 is CASSHPGRAGNPYNEQFF. The DNA for the CDR3 is TGCGCCAGCAGTCACCCCGGGAGGGCGGGGAACCCCTACAATGAGCAGTTCTTC.

This clone was detected once. The chain joins TRBV30 to TRBJ2-4; TRBD1 matches 7 bases. Losses at the gene ends were 0 bases for V and 3 bases for J; bases not matched to a gene: 2. The CDR3 is 14 residues long. CDR1 GTSNPN and CDR2 SVGIG come from the germline V gene (reference sequence). CDR3 sequence: CAWSVQGSKNIQYF. CDR3 bases: TGTGCCTGGAGTGTACAGGGGAGCAAAAACATTCAGTACTTC.

J is TRBJ1-1 and V is TRBV11-2, with 7 nucleotides matching TRBD1. This CDR3 contains 14 residues. V trimming: 2 bases; J trimming: 5 bases; junction bases outside the gene matches: 5. CDR1 and CDR2 from the germline V gene are SGHAT and FQNNGV. CDR3 loop: CASSLMTGRTEAFF. DNA of the CDR3: TGTGCCAGCAGCTTAATGACAGGGCGAACTGAAGCTTTCTTT.

This clone was detected only a few times. The chain combines TRBV6-6 with TRBJ1-5; 9 bases map to TRBD1. The V gene end was trimmed by 6 bases and the J gene end by 12 bases; junction bases not matched to a gene: 12. Per the germline V gene, CDR1 is MNHNY and CDR2 is SVGAGI (reference sequence). This CDR3 spans 14 amino acids. DNA for the CDR3: TGTGCCAGCAGACAATTCGGGACAGGGTTGGGCCAGCATTTT. Translation: CASRQFGTGLGQHF.

The rearrangement joins TRBV6-5 to TRBJ1-2, with TRBD1 as a possible D gene (6 bases). CDR1 and CDR2 (germline): MNHEY, SVGAGI. V lost 5 bases and J 3 bases, leaving 10 bases between the germline ends. The CDR3 extends over 13 amino acids. CDR3 region: CASSLGGYYGYTF. The DNA of the CDR3 is TGTGCCAGCAGTCTAGGGGGGTACTATGGCTACACCTTC.

The V gene is TRBV5-1, the J gene TRBJ1-2, with D hard to call. Per the germline V gene, CDR1 is SGHRS and CDR2 is YFSETQ. The CDR3 loop spans 16 amino acids. V lost 4 bases and J 4 bases, leaving 20 bases between the germline ends. The CDR3 reads CASSPGYGEESYGYTF. The CDR3 DNA reads TGCGCCAGCAGCCCCGGCTACGGGGAGGAAAGCTATGGCTACACCTTC.

The V call is TRBV7-8, the J call TRBJ1-6; D uncertain. The CDR3 sequence is 12 residues long. V shed 0 bases and J shed 7 bases, with 1 base lying between them. Germline-derived CDR1 and CDR2 are SGHVS and FQNEAQ. CDR3 bases: TGTGCCAGCAGCTTAGCGAATTCACCCCTCCACTTT. It encodes CASSLANSPLHF.

The chain combines TRBV28 with TRBJ1-2; 7 bases fit TRBD1. The J segment lost 4 bases and the V segment lost 4 bases, leaving 6 bases of the junction unmatched. The CDR3 totals 14 residues. In germline, CDR1 is MDHEN, CDR2 SYDVKM. Here the CDR3 DNA reads TGTGCCAGCAGTTACAGGGGTTGGTCCTATGGCTACACCTTC. Amino acids: CASSYRGWSYGYTF.

This chain links TRBV19 with TRBJ2-3; no definite D call. This CDR3 spans 14 amino acids. Trimming cost V 5 bases and J 0 bases, with 9 bases left between them. Per the germline V gene, CDR1 is LNHDA and CDR2 is SQIVND (reference sequence). The CDR3 region is CASSVAASTDTQYF. Written as DNA, the CDR3 is TGTGCCAGTAGTGTGGCGGCTAGCACAGATACGCAGTATTTT. The variable domain in full, with the rest retrieved from reference TRBV19 and TRBJ2-3, is DGGITQSPKYLFRKEGQNVTLSCEQNLNHDAMYWYRQDPGQGLRLIYYSQIVNDFQKGDIAEGYSVSREKKESFPLTVTSAQKNPTAFYLCASSVAASTDTQYFGPGTRLTVL.

The V and J genes are TRBV7-9 and TRBJ1-3, with TRBD1 as a possible D gene (6 bases). Per germline, CDR1 SEHNR and CDR2 FQNEAQ (reference sequence). V lost 5 bases, J lost 4 bases, and 24 bases lay in between. The CDR3 runs 18 residues. As DNA, the CDR3 is TGTGCCAGCAGCCAAGATCTTACCACAGGGTACCCGGGAAACACCATATATTTT. Its protein product is CASSQDLTTGYPGNTIYF.